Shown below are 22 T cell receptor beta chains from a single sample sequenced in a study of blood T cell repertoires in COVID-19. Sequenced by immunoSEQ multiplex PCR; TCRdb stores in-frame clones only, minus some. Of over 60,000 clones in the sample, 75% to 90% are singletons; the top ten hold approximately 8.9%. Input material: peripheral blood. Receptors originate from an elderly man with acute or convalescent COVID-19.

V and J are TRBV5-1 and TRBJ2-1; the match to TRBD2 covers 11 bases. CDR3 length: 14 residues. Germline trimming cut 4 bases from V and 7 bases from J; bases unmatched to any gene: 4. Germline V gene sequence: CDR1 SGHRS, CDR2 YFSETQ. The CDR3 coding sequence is TGCGCCAGCAGCGGTAGCGGGGGGGCGAATGAGCAGTTCTTC. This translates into CASSGSGGANEQFF.

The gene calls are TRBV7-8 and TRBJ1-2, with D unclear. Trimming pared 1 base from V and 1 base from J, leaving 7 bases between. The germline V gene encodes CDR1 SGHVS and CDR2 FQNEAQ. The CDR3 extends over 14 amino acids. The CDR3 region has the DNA TGTGCCAGCAGCTTAGGTACCAGTAACTATGGCTACACCTTC. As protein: CASSLGTSNYGYTF.

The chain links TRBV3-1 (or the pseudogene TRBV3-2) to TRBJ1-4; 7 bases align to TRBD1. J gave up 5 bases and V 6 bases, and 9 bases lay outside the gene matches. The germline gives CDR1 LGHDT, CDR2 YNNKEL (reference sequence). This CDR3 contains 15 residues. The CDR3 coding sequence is TGTGCCAGCAGGCAGGGCGGGACAGAAAATGAAAAACTGTTTTTT. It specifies CASRQGGTENEKLFF.

The CDR3 sequence: CASKGEDFGNQPQHF. CDR3 DNA: TGTGCCAGTAAGGGCGAGGACTTTGGCAATCAGCCCCAGCATTTT. The genes are TRBV19 and TRBJ1-5; D gene uncertain. Germline CDR1 and CDR2: LNHDA and SQIVND (reference sequence). Deletions cut 7 bases from V and 2 bases from J, with 15 bases between. This CDR3 spans 15 amino acids. The full variable domain, rest sourced from reference TRBV19 and TRBJ1-5, is DGGITQSPKYLFRKEGQNVTLSCEQNLNHDAMYWYRQDPGQGLRLIYYSQIVNDFQKGDIAEGYSVSREKKESFPLTVTSAQKNPTAFYLCASKGEDFGNQPQHFGDGTRLSIL.

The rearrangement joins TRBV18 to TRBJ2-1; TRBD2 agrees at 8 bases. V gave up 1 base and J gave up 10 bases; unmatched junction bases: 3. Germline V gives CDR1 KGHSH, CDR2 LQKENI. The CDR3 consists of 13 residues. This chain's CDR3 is CASSPRLAGEQFF. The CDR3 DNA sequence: TGTGCCAGCTCACCACGTCTAGCGGGCGAGCAGTTCTTC. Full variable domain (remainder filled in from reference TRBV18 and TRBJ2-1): NAGVMQNPRHLVRRRGQEARLRCSPMKGHSHVYWYRQLPEEGLKFMVYLQKENIIDESGMPKERFSAEFPKEGPSILRIQQVVRGDSAAYFCASSPRLAGEQFFGPGTRLTVL.

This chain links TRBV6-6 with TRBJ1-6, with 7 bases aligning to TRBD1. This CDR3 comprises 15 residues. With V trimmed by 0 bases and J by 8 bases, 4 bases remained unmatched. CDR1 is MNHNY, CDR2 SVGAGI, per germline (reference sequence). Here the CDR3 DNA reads TGTGCCAGCAGTTACTCCGGGCAGGGGGATTCACCCCTCCACTTT. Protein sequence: CASSYSGQGDSPLHF.

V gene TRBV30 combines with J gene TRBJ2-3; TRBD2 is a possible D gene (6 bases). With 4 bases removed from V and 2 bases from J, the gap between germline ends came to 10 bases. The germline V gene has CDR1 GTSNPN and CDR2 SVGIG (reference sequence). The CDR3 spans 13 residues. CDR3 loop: CAWTAGNTDTQYF. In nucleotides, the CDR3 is TGTGCCTGGACGGCGGGAAACACAGATACGCAGTATTTT.

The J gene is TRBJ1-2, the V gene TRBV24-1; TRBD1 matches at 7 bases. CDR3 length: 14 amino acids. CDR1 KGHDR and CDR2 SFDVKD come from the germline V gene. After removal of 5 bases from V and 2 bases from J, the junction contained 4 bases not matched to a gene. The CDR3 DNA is TGTGCCACCAGTGCCCCGGACAGGAACTATGGCTACACCTTC. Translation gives CATSAPDRNYGYTF.

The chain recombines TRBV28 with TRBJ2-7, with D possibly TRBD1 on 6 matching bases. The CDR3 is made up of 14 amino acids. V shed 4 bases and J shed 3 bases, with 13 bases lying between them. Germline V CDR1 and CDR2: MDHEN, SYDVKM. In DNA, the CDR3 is TGTGCCAGCAGTTACCGGGACAAGGACTACGAGCAGTACTTC. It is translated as CASSYRDKDYEQYF.

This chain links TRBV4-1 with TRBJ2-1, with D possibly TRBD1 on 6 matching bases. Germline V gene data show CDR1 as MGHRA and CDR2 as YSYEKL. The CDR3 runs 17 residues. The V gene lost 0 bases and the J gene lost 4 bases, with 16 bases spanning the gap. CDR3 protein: CASSQDWGQGTYNEQFF. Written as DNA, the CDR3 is TGCGCCAGCAGCCAAGATTGGGGGCAGGGGACATACAATGAGCAGTTCTTC.

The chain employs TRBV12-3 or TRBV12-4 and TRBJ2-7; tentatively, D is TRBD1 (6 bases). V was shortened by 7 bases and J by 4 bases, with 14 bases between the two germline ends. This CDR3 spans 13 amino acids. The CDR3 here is CASTPGHLYEQYF. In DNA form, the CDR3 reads TGTGCCAGCACACCGGGACACCTTTACGAGCAGTACTTC.

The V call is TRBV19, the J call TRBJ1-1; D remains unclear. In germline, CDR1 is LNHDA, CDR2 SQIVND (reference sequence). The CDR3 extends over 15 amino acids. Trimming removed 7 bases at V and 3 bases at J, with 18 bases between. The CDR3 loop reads CASTLSGGHYTEAFF. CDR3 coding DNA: TGTGCCAGTACCCTATCCGGAGGGCACTACACTGAAGCTTTCTTT.

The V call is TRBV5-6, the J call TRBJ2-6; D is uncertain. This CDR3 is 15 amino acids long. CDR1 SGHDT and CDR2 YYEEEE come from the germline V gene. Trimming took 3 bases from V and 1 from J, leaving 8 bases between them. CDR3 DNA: TGTGCCAGCAGCTCAGTACCGTCTGGGGCCAACGTCCTGACTTTC. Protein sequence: CASSSVPSGANVLTF.

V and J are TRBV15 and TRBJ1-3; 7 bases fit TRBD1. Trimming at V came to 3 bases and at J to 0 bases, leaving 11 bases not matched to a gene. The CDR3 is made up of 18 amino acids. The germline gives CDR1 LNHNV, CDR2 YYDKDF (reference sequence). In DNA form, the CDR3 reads TGTGCCACCAGCAGCCTACAGGGGCCGACTCACTCTGGAAACACCATATATTTT. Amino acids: CATSSLQGPTHSGNTIYF.

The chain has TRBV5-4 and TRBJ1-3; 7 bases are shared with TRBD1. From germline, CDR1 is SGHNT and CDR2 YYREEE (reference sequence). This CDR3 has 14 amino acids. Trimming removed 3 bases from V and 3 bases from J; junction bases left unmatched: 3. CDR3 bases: TGTGCCAGCAGCTCCGGGACAGTTGGAAACACCATATATTTT. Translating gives CASSSGTVGNTIYF.

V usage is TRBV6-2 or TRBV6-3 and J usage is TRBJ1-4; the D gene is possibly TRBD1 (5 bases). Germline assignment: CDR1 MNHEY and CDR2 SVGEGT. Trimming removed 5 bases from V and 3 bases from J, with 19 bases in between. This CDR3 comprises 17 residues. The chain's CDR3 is CASSNMGATEANEKLFF. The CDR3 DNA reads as TGTGCCAGCAGTAATATGGGCGCGACAGAAGCTAATGAAAAACTGTTTTTT.

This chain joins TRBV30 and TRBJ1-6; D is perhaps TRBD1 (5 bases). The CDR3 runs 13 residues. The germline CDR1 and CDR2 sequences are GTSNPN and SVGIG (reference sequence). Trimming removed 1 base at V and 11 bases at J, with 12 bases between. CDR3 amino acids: CAWSGMDTTPLHF. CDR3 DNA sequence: TGTGCCTGGAGTGGAATGGACACAACACCCCTCCACTTT.

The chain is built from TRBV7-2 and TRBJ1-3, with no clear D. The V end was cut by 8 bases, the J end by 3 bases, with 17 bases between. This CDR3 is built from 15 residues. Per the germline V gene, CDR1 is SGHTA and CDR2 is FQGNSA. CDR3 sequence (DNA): TGTGCCAGCGGAGAGCCCGCGGGATATGGAAACACCATATATTTT. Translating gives CASGEPAGYGNTIYF.

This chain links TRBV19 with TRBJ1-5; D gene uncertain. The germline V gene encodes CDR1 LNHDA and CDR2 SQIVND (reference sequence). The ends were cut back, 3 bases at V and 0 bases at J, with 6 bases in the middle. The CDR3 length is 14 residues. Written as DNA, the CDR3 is TGTGCCAGTAGTATTTTGAGTAGCAATCAGCCCCAGCATTTT. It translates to CASSILSSNQPQHF.

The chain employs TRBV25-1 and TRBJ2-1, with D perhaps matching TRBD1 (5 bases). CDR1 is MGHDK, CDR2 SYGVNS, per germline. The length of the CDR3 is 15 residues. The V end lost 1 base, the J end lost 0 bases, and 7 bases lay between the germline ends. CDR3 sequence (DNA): TGTGCCAGCAGTGAATCGACAGTCTCCTACAATGAGCAGTTCTTC. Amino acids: CASSESTVSYNEQFF.

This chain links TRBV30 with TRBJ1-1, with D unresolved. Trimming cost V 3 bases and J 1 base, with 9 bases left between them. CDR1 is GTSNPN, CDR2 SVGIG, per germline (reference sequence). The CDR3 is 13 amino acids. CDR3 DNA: TGTGCCTGGAGCCCGACGGGGAACACTGAAGCTTTCTTT. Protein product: CAWSPTGNTEAFF.

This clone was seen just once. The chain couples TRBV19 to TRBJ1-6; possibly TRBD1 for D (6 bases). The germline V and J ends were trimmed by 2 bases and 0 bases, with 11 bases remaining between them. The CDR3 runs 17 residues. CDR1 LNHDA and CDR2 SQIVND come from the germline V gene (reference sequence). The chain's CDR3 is CASSIFGQSSYNSPLHF. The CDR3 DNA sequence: TGTGCCAGTAGTATATTTGGACAGAGCTCCTATAATTCACCCCTCCACTTT.